This T cell receptor (beta chain) was retrieved from a study of cytomegalovirus exposure and HLA in healthy donors. The trim removed 0 bases at V and 2 bases at J, leaving 6 bases unmatched. Germline V gene lookup returns CDR1 WSHSY and CDR2 SAAADI. This CDR3 spans 17 amino acids. Libraries were prepared by immunoSEQ multiplex PCR; TCRdb keeps only in-frame clonotypes and omits some of them. Altogether about 330,000 clones are present, roughly 90% being singletons, with the ten largest covering more than 0.8%. The V and J genes are TRBV10-2 and TRBJ2-1; 8 bases align to TRBD2. The sequencing input was PBMCs. The receptor comes from a woman aged 18 to 35 in good health and CMV-seronegative. CDR3: CASSESVGGRTYNEQFF. The CDR3 DNA follows: TGCGCCAGCAGTGAGTCTGTCGGCGGGAGGACCTACAATGAGCAGTTCTTC.